This is a list of T cell receptor beta chains from one sample in a study of blood T cell repertoires in COVID-19. Assay: immunoSEQ multiplex PCR; the TCRdb copy retains only in-frame clones and omits some. The top ten hold approximately 5% of the sample, which has about 130,000 clones, approximately 85% seen once. The sample taken for sequencing was peripheral blood. The receptors originated from a human donor in a cohort sampled during active COVID-19. Both conserved end residues are part of each CDR3. D genes are given only for firm matches. The listing skips clone size in some rows; elsewhere it reads once, few, many or a size class.

j_call | clone_size | v_call | cdr3_length | d_call | cdr3_nt | cdr3_aa
TRBJ1-2 | few | TRBV7-9 | 12 | - | TGTGCCAGCAACGGAGGTAGCTATGGCTACACCTTC | CASNGGSYGYTF
TRBJ1-1 | - | TRBV18 | 15 | - | TGTGCCAGCTCAACGAAGCAGGGGATCTACACTGAAGCTTTCTTT | CASSTKQGIYTEAFF
TRBJ1-4 | - | TRBV2 | 17 | TRBD1 | TGTGCCAGCAGGCGAGACAGGGGTATTGCAACTAATGAAAAACTGTTTTTT | CASRRDRGIATNEKLFF
TRBJ2-1 | - | TRBV5-1 | 15 | TRBD1 | TGCGCCAGCAGCTTGAGGGACAGGGACTACAATGAGCAGTTCTTC | CASSLRDRDYNEQFF
TRBJ2-2 | once | TRBV7-2 | 13 | - | TGTGCCAGCAGCCCATCCGCGGTCGGGGAGCTGTTTTTT | CASSPSAVGELFF
TRBJ2-3 | - | TRBV7-8 | 16 | - | TGTGCCAGCAGCTTAGAGGCGGGAAGACGGACAGATACGCAGTATTTT | CASSLEAGRRTDTQYF
TRBJ2-1 | - | TRBV14 | 14 | - | TGTGCCAGCAGCCAGCAGAATTCTTACAATGAGCAGTTCTTC | CASSQQNSYNEQFF
TRBJ2-2 | - | TRBV5-8 | 15 | - | TGTGCCAGCAGCCCGATAGTAGGGGGACCCGGGGAGCTGTTTTTT | CASSPIVGGPGELFF
TRBJ1-4 | - | TRBV2 | 15 | - | TGTGCCAGCATGAGGGCGGGTGGAGGGAGTGAAAAACTGTTTTTT | CASMRAGGGSEKLFF
TRBJ2-7 | - | TRBV6-5 | 15 | TRBD1 | TGTGCCAGCAGTCCTCTCGGACAGGGGAGGTACGAGCAGTACTTC | CASSPLGQGRYEQYF
TRBJ1-3 | - | TRBV27 | 17 | TRBD1 | TGTGCCAGCAGTTTAAGGGACAGTCTTTGTTCTGGAAACACCATATATTTT | CASSLRDSLCSGNTIYF
TRBJ2-3 | - | TRBV27 | 15 | - | TGTGCCAGCAGTTCCATCCGAACTTCAACAGATACGCAGTATTTT | CASSSIRTSTDTQYF
TRBJ2-7 | once | TRBV14 | 15 | TRBD1 | TGTGCCAGCAGCCAACGGGACAGGGAATTGAACGAGCAGTACTTC | CASSQRDRELNEQYF
TRBJ2-3 | - | TRBV4-3 | 14 | TRBD1 | TGCGCCAGCAGCCAAACAGGGGTCGCAGATACGCAGTATTTT | CASSQTGVADTQYF
TRBJ2-1 | - | TRBV4-3 | 14 | - | TGCGCCAGCAGCCAAGGTGGGAGTGGGTATGAGCAGTTCTTC | CASSQGGSGYEQFF
TRBJ2-1 | - | TRBV2 | 14 | TRBD2 | TGTGCCAGCGCACGGGAGGCCTCCTACAATGAGCAGTTCTTC | CASAREASYNEQFF
TRBJ1-3 | - | TRBV2 | 16 | TRBD1 | TGTGCCAGCATGTTGGGACAGGGCTTCTCTGGAAACACCATATATTTT | CASMLGQGFSGNTIYF
TRBJ2-1 | - | TRBV20-1 | 10 | - | TGCAGTGCACGAGCCTCTGAGCAGTTCTTC | CSARASEQFF
TRBJ2-1 | - | TRBV7-2 | 18 | - | TGTGCCAGCAGCCTAAGACTCCTTAGCGGAAGCTCCTACAATGAGCAGTTCTTC | CASSLRLLSGSSYNEQFF
TRBJ2-2 | - | TRBV9 | 16 | - | TGTGCCAGCAGCGTAGGGTGGAGGGCAGACACCGGGGAGCTGTTTTTT | CASSVGWRADTGELFF
TRBJ2-5 | - | TRBV7-2 | 14 | TRBD1 | TGTGCCAGCAGCCCCGGGACAGGCGGGGAGACCCAGTACTTC | CASSPGTGGETQYF
TRBJ2-5 | - | TRBV2 | 14 | TRBD2 | TGTGCCAGCAACAGACTAGCGGGGCGAGAGACCCAGTACTTC | CASNRLAGRETQYF
TRBJ2-2 | - | TRBV7-2 | 16 | TRBD2 | TGTGCCAGCAGCTTAGCGAGTAGCGGGAGAACCGGGGAGCTGTTTTTT | CASSLASSGRTGELFF
TRBJ1-1 | - | TRBV11-2 | 15 | TRBD1 | TGTGCCAGCAGCTCCCTGAAGGGACAGAGCACTGAAGCTTTCTTT | CASSSLKGQSTEAFF
TRBJ2-7 | - | TRBV6-5 | 13 | - | TGTGCCAGCAGGGGTGACAGAGCCTACGAGCAGTACTTC | CASRGDRAYEQYF
TRBJ1-4 | - | TRBV10-3 | 13 | TRBD1 | TGTGCCACCTCGGGACAGGGGAATGAAAAACTGTTTTTT | CATSGQGNEKLFF
TRBJ2-2 | - | TRBV6-4 | 15 | - | TGTGCCAGCAGTGCTTCCGAAGGGAGAAGCGGGGAGCTGTTTTTT | CASSASEGRSGELFF
TRBJ2-2 | - | TRBV4-1 | 18 | TRBD1 | TGCGCCAGCAGCCAAGATCAGGACAGGGGGGGGAATACCGGGGAGCTGTTTTTT | CASSQDQDRGGNTGELFF
TRBJ2-1 | once | TRBV27 | 16 | TRBD2 | TGTGCCAGCAGCAAAGACTGGCGGGAGGGCCGGAATGAGCAGTTCTTC | CASSKDWREGRNEQFF
TRBJ1-1 | - | TRBV19 | 15 | TRBD1 | TGTGCCAGTAGTATACCGGGACAGGGCAAGACTGAAGCTTTCTTT | CASSIPGQGKTEAFF
TRBJ2-6 | - | TRBV4-3 | 17 | TRBD1 | TGCGCCAGTTTACCGGGGACAGGCGTCTCTGGGGCCAACGTCCTGACTTTC | CASLPGTGVSGANVLTF
TRBJ2-7 | few | TRBV27 | 11 | - | TGTGCCAGCAGGGGCAGTGTCAAGCAGTACTTC | CASRGSVKQYF
TRBJ2-2 | - | TRBV6-2/TRBV6-3 | 16 | TRBD1 | TGTGCCAGCAGTTACACCCGGGACAGCCAGACCGGGGAGCTGTTTTTT | CASSYTRDSQTGELFF
TRBJ2-3 | - | TRBV28 | 14 | - | TGTGCCAGCAGCTCGTACTTGGGCACAGATACGCAGTATTTT | CASSSYLGTDTQYF
TRBJ2-3 | - | TRBV27 | 18 | TRBD1 | TGTGCCAGCACCAAGAGGGACAGGGGGCCCAAATACACAGATACGCAGTATTTT | CASTKRDRGPKYTDTQYF
TRBJ2-3 | - | TRBV2 | 14 | TRBD1 | TGTGCCAGCCGAGACAGGGTGGCAACAGATACGCAGTATTTT | CASRDRVATDTQYF
TRBJ2-7 | - | TRBV7-6 | 17 | TRBD2 | TGTGCCAGCAGCTTAGTTTCCCGCGGGGGAAGCTCCTACGAGCAGTACTTC | CASSLVSRGGSSYEQYF
TRBJ2-7 | - | TRBV27 | 15 | TRBD1 | TGTGCCAGCAGTTTGGGACAGGGGCGCTCCTACGAGCAGTACTTC | CASSLGQGRSYEQYF
TRBJ1-5 | few | TRBV6-1 | 15 | TRBD1 | TGTGCCAGCAGTGACGGGACAGTAAGCAATCAGCCCCAGCATTTT | CASSDGTVSNQPQHF
TRBJ1-6 | once | TRBV12-3/TRBV12-4 | 12 | - | TGTGCCAGCAGTCTTTCCGGGGCACCCCTCCACTTT | CASSLSGAPLHF
TRBJ1-1 | - | TRBV19 | 14 | - | TGTGCCAGTAGTATCACTACAGGTAACACTGAAGCTTTCTTT | CASSITTGNTEAFF
TRBJ2-7 | - | TRBV24-1 | 12 | - | TGTGCCACCGAGAACGGAGACTACGAGCAGTACTTC | CATENGDYEQYF